These T cell receptor beta chains were read from a single sample in a study of cytomegalovirus exposure and HLA in healthy donors. The repertoire was sequenced with immunoSEQ multiplex PCR; TCRdb's copy has only in-frame clones and lacks some. The table includes roughly 120,000 clones, more than 65% detected once. The material sequenced was PBMCs. The source is a human donor in good health. Each CDR3 is given without its conserved first and last residue.

v_gene	j_gene	CDR3aa
TRBV6-1	TRBJ1-1	ASSEARASVF
TRBV11-2	TRBJ2-1	ASSIRDRESYNEQF
TRBV6-5	TRBJ1-1	ASSYSGRAPEAF
TRBV5-1	TRBJ1-2	ASSPAETRGYGYT
TRBV4-2	TRBJ2-2	ASSQDLRDTGELF
TRBV19	TRBJ1-2	ASRRTGEGYGYT
TRBV19	TRBJ1-6	ASSIQQGPASPLH
TRBV2	TRBJ2-1	ASKERGTGNEQF
TRBV19	TRBJ2-5	ASSIGGLAEDLGTQY
TRBV9	TRBJ2-5	ASSITPGIQETQY
TRBV5-4	TRBJ2-5	ASSWTSGQETQY
TRBV5-8	TRBJ2-1	ASSLRIAGTNEQF
TRBV5-1	TRBJ2-7	ASSPPTTSGLEGRGEQY
TRBV7-9	TRBJ1-2	ASSLPPGGTHYGYT
TRBV2	TRBJ1-4	ASSETGGIEKLF
TRBV5-1	TRBJ2-3	ASSQGSYTDTQY
TRBV10-2	TRBJ2-7	ASTTLGGTGPDEQY
TRBV5-4	TRBJ2-7	ASSRPSGRGSYEQY
TRBV5-1	TRBJ1-4	ASSLGHSGNEKLF
TRBV15	TRBJ2-2	ATSRDSTHRVLY
TRBV18	TRBJ1-4	ASSPPGGGRFNEKLF
TRBV30	TRBJ2-2	AWSVSSPGYTGELF
TRBV28	TRBJ2-5	ASSLPGNQETQY
TRBV29-1	TRBJ1-2	SVGDRPEGYT
TRBV29-1	TRBJ2-1	SGFSGVSYNEQF
TRBV13	TRBJ1-5	ASSLGGPGGNQPQH
TRBV2	TRBJ1-2	ASRSGVGGNYGYT
TRBV6-1	TRBJ2-3	ASSEWLAGGPDTQY
TRBV7-9	TRBJ1-2	ASSPSGGKDGYT
TRBV19	TRBJ1-6	ASSILGANSPLH
TRBV9	TRBJ2-5	ASSVGSSGSQETQY
TRBV28	TRBJ2-2	ASSTPGQGLVGTGELF
TRBV25-1	TRBJ2-5	ASSDLGQGHQETQY
TRBV5-6	TRBJ1-4	ASSHGQPNEKLF
TRBV6-5	TRBJ2-1	ASSAGDSYNEQF
TRBV28	TRBJ2-3	ASSSFTGNLDTQY
TRBV28	TRBJ2-4	ASSSLRWQGHIQY
TRBV5-1	TRBJ1-2	ASSLGTDIPAGYT
TRBV10-1	TRBJ2-6	APRGSGANVLT
TRBV6-5	TRBJ1-1	ASSYSRATTEAF
TRBV7-3	TRBJ2-6	ASGGTGDSGANVLT
TRBV10-3	TRBJ2-3	AISEGTSDTDTQY
TRBV4-1	TRBJ2-7	ASSPQLGSYEQY
TRBV2	TRBJ2-4	ATAADSGAKNIQY
TRBV6-5	TRBJ2-7	ASSYGTGVVYEQY
TRBV5-1	TRBJ1-4	ASSLGQGARGEKLF
TRBV2	TRBJ2-1	ASSGAGSGTLYEQF
TRBV2	TRBJ1-2	ASSLRDSALSPYGYT
TRBV28	TRBJ1-2	ASTLGGNPNYGYT
TRBV11-2	TRBJ2-3	ASSFGTYASTDTQY
TRBV28	TRBJ1-2	AINPGGNNGYT
TRBV6-6	TRBJ2-2	ASSLVQEGAGELF
TRBV30	TRBJ2-7	AWTSGLSYEQY
TRBV6-1	TRBJ2-7	ASSDLWDRGHEQY
TRBV9	TRBJ2-5	ASSVVGVETQY
TRBV11-2	TRBJ2-1	ASSSGGSSYNEQF
TRBV6-1	TRBJ2-1	AGRRGTSGHNEQF
TRBV5-6	TRBJ2-3	ASSWLIGTSGSPNTQY
TRBV10-1	TRBJ2-6	ASSGGTPGKSSGANVLT
TRBV15	TRBJ2-1	ATSPNRVRDNEQF